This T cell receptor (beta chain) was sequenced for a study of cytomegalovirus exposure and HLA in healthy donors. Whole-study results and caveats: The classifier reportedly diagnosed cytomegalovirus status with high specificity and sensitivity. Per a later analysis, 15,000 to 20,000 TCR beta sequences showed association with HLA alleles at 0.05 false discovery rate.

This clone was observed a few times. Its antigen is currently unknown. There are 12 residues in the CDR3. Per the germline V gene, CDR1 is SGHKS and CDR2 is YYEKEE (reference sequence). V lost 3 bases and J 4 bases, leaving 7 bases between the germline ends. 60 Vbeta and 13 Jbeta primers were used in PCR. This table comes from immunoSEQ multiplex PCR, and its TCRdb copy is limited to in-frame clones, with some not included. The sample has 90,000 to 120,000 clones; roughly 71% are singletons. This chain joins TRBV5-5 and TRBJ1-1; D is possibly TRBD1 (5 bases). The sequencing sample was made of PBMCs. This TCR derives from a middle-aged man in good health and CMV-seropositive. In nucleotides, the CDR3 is TGTGCCAGCAGCTCAGGGTTCACTGAAGCTTTCTTT. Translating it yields CASSSGFTEAFF. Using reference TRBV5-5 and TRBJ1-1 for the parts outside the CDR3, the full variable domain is DAGVTQSPTHLIKTRGQQVTLRCSPISGHKSVSWYQQVLGQGPQFIFQYYEKEERGRGNFPDRFSARQFPNYSSELNVNALLLGDSALYLCASSSGFTEAFFGQGTRLTVV.